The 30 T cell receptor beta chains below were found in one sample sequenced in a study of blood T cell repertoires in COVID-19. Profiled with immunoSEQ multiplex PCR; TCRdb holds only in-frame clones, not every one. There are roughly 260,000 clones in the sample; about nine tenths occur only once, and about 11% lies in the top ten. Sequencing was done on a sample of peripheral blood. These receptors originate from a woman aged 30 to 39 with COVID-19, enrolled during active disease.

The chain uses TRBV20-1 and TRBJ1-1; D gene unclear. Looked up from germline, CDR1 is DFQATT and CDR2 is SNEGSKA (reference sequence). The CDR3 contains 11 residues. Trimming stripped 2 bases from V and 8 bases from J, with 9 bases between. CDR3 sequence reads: CSARRSNEAFF. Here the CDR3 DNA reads TGCAGTGCTAGACGGTCAAACGAAGCTTTCTTT.

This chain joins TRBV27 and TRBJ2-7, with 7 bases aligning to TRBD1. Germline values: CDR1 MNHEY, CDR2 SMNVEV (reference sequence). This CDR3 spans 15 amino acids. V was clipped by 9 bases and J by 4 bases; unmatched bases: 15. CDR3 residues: CARLISPGQPYEQYF. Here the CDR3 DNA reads TGTGCCAGGTTAATTAGCCCGGGACAGCCTTACGAGCAGTACTTC.

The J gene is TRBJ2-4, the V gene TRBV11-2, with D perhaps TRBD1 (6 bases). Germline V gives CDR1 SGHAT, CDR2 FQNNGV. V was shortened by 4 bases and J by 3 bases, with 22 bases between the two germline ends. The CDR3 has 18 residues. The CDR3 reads CASSSLSREGRGKNIQYF. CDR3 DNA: TGTGCCAGCAGCTCTTTAAGTCGTGAGGGCAGGGGCAAAAACATTCAGTACTTC.

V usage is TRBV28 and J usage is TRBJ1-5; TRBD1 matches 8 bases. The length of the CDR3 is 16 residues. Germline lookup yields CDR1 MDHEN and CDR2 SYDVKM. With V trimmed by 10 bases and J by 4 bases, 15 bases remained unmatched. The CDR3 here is CATTGPGGLGNQPQHF. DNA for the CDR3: TGTGCCACCACGGGGCCAGGGGGCCTGGGAAATCAGCCCCAGCATTTT.

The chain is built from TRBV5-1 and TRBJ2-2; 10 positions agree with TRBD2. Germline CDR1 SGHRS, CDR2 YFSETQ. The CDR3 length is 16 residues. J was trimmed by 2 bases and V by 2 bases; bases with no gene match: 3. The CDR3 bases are TGCGCCAGCAGCTTTAGGACTAGCGGAAACACCGGGGAGCTGTTTTTT. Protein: CASSFRTSGNTGELFF.

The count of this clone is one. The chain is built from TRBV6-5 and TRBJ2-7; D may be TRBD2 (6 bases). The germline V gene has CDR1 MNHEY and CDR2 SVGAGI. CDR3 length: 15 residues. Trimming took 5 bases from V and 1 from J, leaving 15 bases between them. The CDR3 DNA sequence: TGTGCCAGCAGTCCCATCGTCCGGGGGTCCTACGAGCAGTACTTC. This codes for CASSPIVRGSYEQYF.

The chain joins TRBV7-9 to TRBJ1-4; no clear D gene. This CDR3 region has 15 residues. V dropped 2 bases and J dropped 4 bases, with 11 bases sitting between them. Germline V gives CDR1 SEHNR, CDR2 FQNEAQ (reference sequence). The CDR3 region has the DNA TGTGCCAGCAGCTTATTGGTCGAGGTTAATGAAAAACTGTTTTTT. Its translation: CASSLLVEVNEKLFF.

The CDR3 DNA is TGTGCTAGTGGTTTGGTAACCCCCCGGGGGGCCTATGGCTACACCTTC. Translation: CASGLVTPRGAYGYTF. J is TRBJ1-2 and V is TRBV12-5; D possibly corresponds to TRBD1 (6 bases). The CDR3 consists of 16 residues. V was pared by 0 bases and J by 4 bases, with 15 bases between. CDR1 is LGHNT and CDR2 is FRNRAP in the germline V gene.

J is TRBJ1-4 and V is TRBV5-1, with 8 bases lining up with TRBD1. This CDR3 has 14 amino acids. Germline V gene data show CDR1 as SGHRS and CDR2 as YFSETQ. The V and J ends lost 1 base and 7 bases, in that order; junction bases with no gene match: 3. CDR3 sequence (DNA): TGCGCCAGCAGCTTGTTACAGGGGGGTGAAAAACTGTTTTTT. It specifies CASSLLQGGEKLFF.

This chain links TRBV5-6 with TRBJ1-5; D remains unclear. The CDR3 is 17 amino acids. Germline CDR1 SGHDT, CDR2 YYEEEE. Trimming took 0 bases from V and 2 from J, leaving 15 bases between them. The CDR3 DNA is TGTGCCAGCAGCTTGGCCACCTCGACATCTGGCAATCAGCCCCAGCATTTT. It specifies CASSLATSTSGNQPQHF.

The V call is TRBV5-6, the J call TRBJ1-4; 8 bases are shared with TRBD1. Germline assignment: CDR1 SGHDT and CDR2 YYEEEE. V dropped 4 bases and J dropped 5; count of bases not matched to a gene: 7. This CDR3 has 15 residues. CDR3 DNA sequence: TGTGCCAGCAGCCATCCGGGACAGGAAAATGAAAAACTGTTTTTT. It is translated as CASSHPGQENEKLFF.

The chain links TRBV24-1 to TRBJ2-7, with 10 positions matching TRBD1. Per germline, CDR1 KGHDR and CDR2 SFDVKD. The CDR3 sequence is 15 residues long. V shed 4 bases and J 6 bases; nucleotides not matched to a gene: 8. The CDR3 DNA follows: TGTGCCACCAGTGACTCCGGGACAGGGGAAGGCGAGCAGTACTTC. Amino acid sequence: CATSDSGTGEGEQYF.

The chain's CDR3 is CASSQGLEGQETQYF. The CDR3 region has the DNA TGCGCCAGCAGCCAAGGCTTGGAGGGCCAAGAGACCCAGTACTTC. The rearrangement joins TRBV4-3 to TRBJ2-5; the D gene is possibly TRBD2 (6 bases). This CDR3 is built from 15 residues. CDR1 and CDR2 from the germline V gene are LGHNA and YSLEER. Trimming cost V 1 base and J 1 base, with 10 bases left between them.

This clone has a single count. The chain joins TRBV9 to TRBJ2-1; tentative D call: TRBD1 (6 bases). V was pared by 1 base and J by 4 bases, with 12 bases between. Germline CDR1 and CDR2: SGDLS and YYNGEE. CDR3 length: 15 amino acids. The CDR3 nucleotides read TGTGCCAGCAGCGTATCCCCAGGGGAGTACAATGAGCAGTTCTTC. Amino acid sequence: CASSVSPGEYNEQFF.

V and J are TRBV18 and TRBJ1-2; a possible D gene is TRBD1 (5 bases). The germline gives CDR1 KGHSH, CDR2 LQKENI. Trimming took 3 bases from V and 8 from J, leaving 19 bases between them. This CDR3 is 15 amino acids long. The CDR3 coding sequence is TGTGCCAGCTCACCTGCTGGCCAGGGAAGCGAGGGCTACACCTTC. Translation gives CASSPAGQGSEGYTF.

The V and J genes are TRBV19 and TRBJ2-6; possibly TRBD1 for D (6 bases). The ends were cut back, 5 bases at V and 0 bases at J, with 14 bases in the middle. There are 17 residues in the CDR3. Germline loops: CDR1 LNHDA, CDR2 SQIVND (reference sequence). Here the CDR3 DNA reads TGTGCCAGTAGTCCATGGACAGTCAGCTCTGGGGCCAACGTCCTGACTTTC. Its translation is CASSPWTVSSGANVLTF.

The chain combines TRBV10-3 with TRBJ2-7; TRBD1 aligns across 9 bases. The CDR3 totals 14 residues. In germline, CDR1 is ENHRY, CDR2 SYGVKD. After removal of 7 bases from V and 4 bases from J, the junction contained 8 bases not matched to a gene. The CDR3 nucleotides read TGTGCCATCAACCCGGGACAGGGAGTATACGAGCAGTACTTC. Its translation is CAINPGQGVYEQYF.

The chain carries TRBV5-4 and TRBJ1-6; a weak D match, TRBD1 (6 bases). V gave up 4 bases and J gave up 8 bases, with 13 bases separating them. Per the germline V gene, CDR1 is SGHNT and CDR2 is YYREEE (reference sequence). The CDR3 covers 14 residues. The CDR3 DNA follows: TGTGCCAGCAGCCCTCGCGGGGGCGATTCACCCCTCCACTTT. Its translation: CASSPRGGDSPLHF.

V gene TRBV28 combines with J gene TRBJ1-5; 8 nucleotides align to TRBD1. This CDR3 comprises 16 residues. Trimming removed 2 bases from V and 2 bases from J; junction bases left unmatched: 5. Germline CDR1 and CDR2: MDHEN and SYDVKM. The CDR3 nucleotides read TGTGCCAGCAGTTTACACAGGGGGAGTGGCAATCAGCCCCAGCATTTT. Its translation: CASSLHRGSGNQPQHF.

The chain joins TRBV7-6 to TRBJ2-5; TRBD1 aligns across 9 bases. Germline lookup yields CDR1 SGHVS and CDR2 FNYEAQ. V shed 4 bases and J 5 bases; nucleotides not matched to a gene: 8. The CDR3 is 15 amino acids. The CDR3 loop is CASSYPTGGGETQYF. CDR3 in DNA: TGTGCCAGCAGCTACCCCACAGGGGGCGGGGAGACCCAGTACTTC.

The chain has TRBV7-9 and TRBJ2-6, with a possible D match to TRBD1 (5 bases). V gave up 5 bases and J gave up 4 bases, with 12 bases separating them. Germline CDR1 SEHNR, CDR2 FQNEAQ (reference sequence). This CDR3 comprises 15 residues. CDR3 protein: CASSPIGVGANVLTF. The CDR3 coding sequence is TGTGCCAGCAGCCCCATAGGGGTAGGGGCCAACGTCCTGACTTTC.

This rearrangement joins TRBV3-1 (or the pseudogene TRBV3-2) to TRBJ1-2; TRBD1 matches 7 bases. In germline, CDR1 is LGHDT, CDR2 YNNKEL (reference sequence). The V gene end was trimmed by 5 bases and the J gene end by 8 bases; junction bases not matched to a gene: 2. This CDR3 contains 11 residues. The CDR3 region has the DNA TGTGCCAGCAGCTCGGGACAGGGCTACACCTTC. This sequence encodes CASSSGQGYTF.

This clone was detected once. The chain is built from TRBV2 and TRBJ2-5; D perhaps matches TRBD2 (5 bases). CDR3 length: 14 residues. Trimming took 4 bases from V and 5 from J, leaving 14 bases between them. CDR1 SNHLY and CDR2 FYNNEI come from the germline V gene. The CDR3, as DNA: TGTGCCAGCAGTGCTACTAGGGTCGGGGAGACCCAGTACTTC. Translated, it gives CASSATRVGETQYF.

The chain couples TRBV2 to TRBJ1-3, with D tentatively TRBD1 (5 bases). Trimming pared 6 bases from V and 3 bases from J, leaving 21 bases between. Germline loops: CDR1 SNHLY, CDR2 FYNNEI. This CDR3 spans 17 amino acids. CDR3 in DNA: TGTGCCAGCAGGGCCAGCGGGGCGCGTTTCCGTGGAAACACCATATATTTT. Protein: CASRASGARFRGNTIYF. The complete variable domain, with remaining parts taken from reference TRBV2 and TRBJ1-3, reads EPEVTQTPSHQVTQMGQEVILRCVPISNHLYFYWYRQILGQKVEFLVSFYNNEISEKSEIFDDQFSVERPDGSNFTLKIRSTKLEDSAMYFCASRASGARFRGNTIYFGEGSWLTVV.

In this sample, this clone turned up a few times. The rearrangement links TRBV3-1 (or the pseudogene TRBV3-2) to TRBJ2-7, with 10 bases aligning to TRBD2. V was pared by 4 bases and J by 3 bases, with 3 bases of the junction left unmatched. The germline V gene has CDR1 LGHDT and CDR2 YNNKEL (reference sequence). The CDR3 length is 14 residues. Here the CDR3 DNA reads TGTGCCAGCAGCCGGACTAGCGGCTTCTACGAGCAGTACTTC. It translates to CASSRTSGFYEQYF.

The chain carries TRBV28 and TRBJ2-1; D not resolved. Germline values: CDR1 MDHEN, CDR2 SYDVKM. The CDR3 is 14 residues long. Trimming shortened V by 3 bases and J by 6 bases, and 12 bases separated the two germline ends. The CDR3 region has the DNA TGTGCCAGCAGTTTTACAGCCCTCGGCAATGAGCAGTTCTTC. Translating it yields CASSFTALGNEQFF.

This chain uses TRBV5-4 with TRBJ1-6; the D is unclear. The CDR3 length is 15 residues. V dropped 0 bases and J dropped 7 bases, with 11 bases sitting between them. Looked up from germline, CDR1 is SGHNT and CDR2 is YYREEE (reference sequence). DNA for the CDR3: TGTGCCAGCAGCTTGGCCGGGAGCCTGAATTCACCCCTCCACTTT. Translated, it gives CASSLAGSLNSPLHF.

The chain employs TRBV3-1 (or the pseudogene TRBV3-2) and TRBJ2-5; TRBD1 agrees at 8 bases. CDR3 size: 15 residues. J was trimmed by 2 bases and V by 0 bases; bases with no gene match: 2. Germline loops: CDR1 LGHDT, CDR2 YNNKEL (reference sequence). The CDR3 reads CASSQENRGQETQYF. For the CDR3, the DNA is TGTGCCAGCAGCCAAGAGAACAGGGGGCAAGAGACCCAGTACTTC.

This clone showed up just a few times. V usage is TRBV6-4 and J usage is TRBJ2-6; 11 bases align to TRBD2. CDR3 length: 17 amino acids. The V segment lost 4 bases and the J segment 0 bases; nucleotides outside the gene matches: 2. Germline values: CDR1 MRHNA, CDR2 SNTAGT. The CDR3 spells CASSAGTSGSGANVLTF. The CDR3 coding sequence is TGTGCCAGCAGTGCCGGGACTAGCGGCTCTGGGGCCAACGTCCTGACTTTC.

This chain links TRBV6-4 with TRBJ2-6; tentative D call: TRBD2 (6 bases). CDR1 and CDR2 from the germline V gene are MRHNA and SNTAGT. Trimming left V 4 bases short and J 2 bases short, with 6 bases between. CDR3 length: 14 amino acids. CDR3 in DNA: TGTGCCAGCAGTGGACTAGCTGGGGCCAACGTCCTGACTTTC. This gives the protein CASSGLAGANVLTF.